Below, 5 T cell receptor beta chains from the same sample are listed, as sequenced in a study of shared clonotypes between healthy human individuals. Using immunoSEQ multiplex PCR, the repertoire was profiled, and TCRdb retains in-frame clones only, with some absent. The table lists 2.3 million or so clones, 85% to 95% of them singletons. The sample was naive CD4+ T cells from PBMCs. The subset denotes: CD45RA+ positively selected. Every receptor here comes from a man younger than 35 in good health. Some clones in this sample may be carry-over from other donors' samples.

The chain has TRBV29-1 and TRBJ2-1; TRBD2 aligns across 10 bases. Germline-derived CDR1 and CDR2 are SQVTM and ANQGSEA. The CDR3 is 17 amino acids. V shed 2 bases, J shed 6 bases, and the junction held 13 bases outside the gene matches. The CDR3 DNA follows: TGCAGCGTTGAATTGAGGGCTAGCGGGAGATTGGGCAATGAGCAGTTCTTC. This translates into CSVELRASGRLGNEQFF.

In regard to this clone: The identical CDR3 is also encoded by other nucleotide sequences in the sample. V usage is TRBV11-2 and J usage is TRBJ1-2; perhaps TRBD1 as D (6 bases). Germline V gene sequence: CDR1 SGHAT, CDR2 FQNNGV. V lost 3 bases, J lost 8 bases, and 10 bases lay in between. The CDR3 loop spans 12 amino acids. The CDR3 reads CASSLSGEGYTF. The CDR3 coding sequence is TGTGCCAGCAGCTTGTCAGGGGAGGGCTACACCTTC. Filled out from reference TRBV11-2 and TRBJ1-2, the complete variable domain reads EAGVAQSPRYKIIEKRQSVAFWCNPISGHATLYWYQQILGQGPKLLIQFQNNGVVDDSQLPKDRFSAERLKGVDSTLKIQPAKLEDSAVYLCASSLSGEGYTFGSGTRLTVV.

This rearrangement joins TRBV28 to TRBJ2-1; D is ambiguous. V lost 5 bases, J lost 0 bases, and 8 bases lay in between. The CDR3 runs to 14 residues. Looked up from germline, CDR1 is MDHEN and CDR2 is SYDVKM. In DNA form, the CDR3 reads TGTGCCAGCAGTCCCCTAAACTCCTACAATGAGCAGTTCTTC. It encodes CASSPLNSYNEQFF.

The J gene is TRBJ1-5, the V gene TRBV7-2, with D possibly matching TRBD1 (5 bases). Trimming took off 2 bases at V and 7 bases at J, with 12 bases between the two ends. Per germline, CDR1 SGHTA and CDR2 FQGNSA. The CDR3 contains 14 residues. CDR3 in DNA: TGTGCCAGCAGCTTATTGGGGCGGGGACAGCCCCAGCATTTT. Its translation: CASSLLGRGQPQHF.

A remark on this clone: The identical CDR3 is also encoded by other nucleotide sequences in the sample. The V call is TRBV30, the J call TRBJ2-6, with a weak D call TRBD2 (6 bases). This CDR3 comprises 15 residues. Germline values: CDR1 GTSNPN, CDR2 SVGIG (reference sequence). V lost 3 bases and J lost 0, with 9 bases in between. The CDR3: CAWSGGSSGANVLTF. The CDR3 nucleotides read TGTGCCTGGAGCGGGGGTAGCTCTGGGGCCAACGTCCTGACTTTC.